The present TCR beta chain was sequenced within a study of cytomegalovirus exposure and HLA in healthy donors. This clone occurred a few times. Its cognate antigen is unknown. Whole-study findings and limits: Roughly uniform depth of sequencing across donors was assumed in presence/absence analyses. The authors later found HLA-associated TCR beta chains more clonally expanded than equally common others. Investigators reported over 150 TCR beta chains as tied to cytomegalovirus.

60 Vbeta and 13 Jbeta primers were used in PCR. Sequencing used immunoSEQ multiplex PCR; TCRdb keeps in-frame clones, though not all of them. The repertoire holds 150,000 to 200,000 clones, with roughly 78% as singletons. The CDR3 has 15 amino acids. V shed 5 bases, J shed 0 bases, and the junction held 5 bases outside the gene matches. Germline V gene data show CDR1 as ENHRY and CDR2 as SYGVKD. This chain connects TRBV10-3 to TRBJ2-3, with 7 bases lining up with TRBD2. This TCR was sampled from a woman aged 40-49 years in good health and CMV-seronegative. The sequencing sample was made of PBMCs. The DNA of the CDR3 is TGTGCCATCAGTTTGGGACTACCCAGCACAGATACGCAGTATTTT. This translates into CAISLGLPSTDTQYF.